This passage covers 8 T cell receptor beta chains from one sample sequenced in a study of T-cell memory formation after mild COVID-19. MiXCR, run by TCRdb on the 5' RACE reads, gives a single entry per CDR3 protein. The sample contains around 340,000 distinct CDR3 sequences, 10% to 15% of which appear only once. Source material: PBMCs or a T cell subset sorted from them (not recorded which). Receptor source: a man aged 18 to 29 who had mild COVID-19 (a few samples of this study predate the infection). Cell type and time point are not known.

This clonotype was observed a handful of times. The CDR3 DNA is TGTGCCAGCAGTTACGGTGGAAGCGGCTACACCTTC. It yields the protein CASSYGGSGYTF. The rearrangement joins TRBV12-3 or TRBV12-4 to TRBJ1-2; D call uncertain. The CDR3 spans 12 residues. Trimming removed 4 bases from V and 8 bases from J, with 11 bases in between.

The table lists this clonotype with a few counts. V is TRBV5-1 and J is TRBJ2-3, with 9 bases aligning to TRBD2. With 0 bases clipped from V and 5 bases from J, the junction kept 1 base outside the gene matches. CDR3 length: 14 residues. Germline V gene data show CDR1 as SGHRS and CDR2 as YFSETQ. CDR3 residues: CASSLARGGDTQYF. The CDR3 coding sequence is TGCGCCAGCAGCTTGGCGCGGGGGGGAGATACGCAGTATTTT.

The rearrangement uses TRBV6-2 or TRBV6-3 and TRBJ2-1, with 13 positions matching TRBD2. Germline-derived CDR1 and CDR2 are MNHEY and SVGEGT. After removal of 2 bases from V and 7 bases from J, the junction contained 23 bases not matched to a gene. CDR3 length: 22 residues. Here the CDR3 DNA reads TGTGCCAGCAGTTACCCTAGAAGTAATAGCGTATTAGCGACTAGCGGGGGGAATGAGCAGTTCTTC. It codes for CASSYPRSNSVLATSGGNEQFF.

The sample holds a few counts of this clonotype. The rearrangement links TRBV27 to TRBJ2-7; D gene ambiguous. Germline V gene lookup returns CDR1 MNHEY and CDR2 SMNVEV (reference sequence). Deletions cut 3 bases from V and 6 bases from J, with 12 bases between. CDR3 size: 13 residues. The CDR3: CASSFSGLSEQYV. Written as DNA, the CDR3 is TGTGCCAGCAGTTTCTCCGGATTAAGCGAGCAGTACGTC.

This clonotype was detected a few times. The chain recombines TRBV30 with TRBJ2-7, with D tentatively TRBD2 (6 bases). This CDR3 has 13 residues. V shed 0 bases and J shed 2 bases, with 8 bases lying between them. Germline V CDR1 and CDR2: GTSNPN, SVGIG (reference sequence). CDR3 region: CAWSVGSTYEQYF. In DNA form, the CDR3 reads TGTGCCTGGAGTGTCGGGAGTACCTACGAGCAGTACTTC.

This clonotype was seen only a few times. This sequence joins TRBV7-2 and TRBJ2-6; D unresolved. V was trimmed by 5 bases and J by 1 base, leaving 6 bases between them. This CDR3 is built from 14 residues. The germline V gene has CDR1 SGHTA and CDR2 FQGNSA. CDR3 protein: CASSELSGANVLTF. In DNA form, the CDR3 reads TGTGCCAGCAGCGAACTATCTGGGGCCAACGTCCTGACTTTC.

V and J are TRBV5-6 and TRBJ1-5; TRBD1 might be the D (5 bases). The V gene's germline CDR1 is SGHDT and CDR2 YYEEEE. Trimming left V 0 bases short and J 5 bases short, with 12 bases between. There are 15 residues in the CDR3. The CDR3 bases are TGTGCCAGCAGCTTGGGCAGGGCCATACATCAGCCCCAGCATTTT. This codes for CASSLGRAIHQPQHF. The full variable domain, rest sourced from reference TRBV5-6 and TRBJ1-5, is DAGVTQSPTHLIKTRGQQVTLRCSPKSGHDTVSWYQQALGQGPQFIFQYYEEEERQRGNFPDRFSGHQFPNYSSELNVNALLLGDSALYLCASSLGRAIHQPQHFGDGTRLSIL.

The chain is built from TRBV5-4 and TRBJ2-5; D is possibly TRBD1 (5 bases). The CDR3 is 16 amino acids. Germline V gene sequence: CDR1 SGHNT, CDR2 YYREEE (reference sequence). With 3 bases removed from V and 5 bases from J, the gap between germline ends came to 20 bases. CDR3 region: CASSSPDSEFLETQYF. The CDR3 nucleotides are TGTGCCAGCAGCTCCCCTGACAGCGAGTTTTTGGAGACCCAGTACTTC.